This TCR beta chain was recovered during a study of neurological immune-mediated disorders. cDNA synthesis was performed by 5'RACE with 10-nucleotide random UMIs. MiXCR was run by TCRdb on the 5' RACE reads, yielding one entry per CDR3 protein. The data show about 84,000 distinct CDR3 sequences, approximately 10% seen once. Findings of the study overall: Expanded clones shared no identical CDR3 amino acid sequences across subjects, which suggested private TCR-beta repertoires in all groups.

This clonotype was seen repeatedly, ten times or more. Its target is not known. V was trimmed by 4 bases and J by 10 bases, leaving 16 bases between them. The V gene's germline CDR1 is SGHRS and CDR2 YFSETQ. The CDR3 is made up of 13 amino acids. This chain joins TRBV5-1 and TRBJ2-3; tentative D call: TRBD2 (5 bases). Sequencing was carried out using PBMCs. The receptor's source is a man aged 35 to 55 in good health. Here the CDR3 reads CASSLGFEGAQYF. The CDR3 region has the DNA TGCGCCAGCAGCCTGGGTTTTGAGGGAGCGCAGTATTTT. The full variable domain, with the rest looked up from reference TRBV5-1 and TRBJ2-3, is KAGVTQTPRYLIKTRGQQVTLSCSPISGHRSVSWYQQTPGQGLQFLFEYFSETQRNKGNFPGRFSGRQFSNSRSEMNVSTLELGDSALYLCASSLGFEGAQYFGPGTRLTVL.